The 21 T cell receptor beta chains in this list originate from one sample, sequenced in a study of OX40 agonist ivuxolimab in advanced cancers. The library was obtained by the immunoSEQ multiplex PCR assay. Here the immuneACCESS table is served through TCRdb, limited to in-frame sequences with V and J called. Missing clones are a known gap in these copies; in checked studies unresolved V genes cover under half, and the rest lacks a known reason. This sample has roughly 21,000 clones in its table, and more than 75% of those were observed once. Together, the top ten hold about 11% of the sample. Material: CD4+ or CD8+ T cells sorted from blood, obtained in a trial of the OX40 agonist ivuxolimab. These TCRs come from an adult with an advanced solid tumor such as melanoma, head and neck, liver or kidney cancer.

The rearrangement links TRBV5-1 to TRBJ2-3; 10 bases agree with TRBD1. This CDR3 has 15 residues. The V segment lost 4 bases and the J segment 1 base; nucleotides outside the gene matches: 3. Germline loops: CDR1 SGHRS, CDR2 YFSETQ. The CDR3 nucleotides are TGCGCCAGCAGCGGGACAGGGGAAGGCACAGATACGCAGTATTTT. It specifies CASSGTGEGTDTQYF.

The chain couples TRBV29-1 to TRBJ2-2; tentative D call: TRBD1 (6 bases). Germline V gene data show CDR1 as SQVTM and CDR2 as ANQGSEA. V was shortened by 4 bases and J by 5 bases, with 14 bases between the two germline ends. This CDR3 has 14 residues. The DNA for the CDR3 is TGCAGCGTTGCGCTCGATACAGGGACCGGGGAGCTGTTTTTT. Residues: CSVALDTGTGELFF.

This rearrangement joins TRBV5-1 to TRBJ1-2; D gene unclear. The CDR3 length is 18 residues. The V gene lost 2 bases and the J gene lost 4 bases, with 24 bases spanning the gap. The germline V gene encodes CDR1 SGHRS and CDR2 YFSETQ. The CDR3: CASSLNMIRLHFPYGYTF. CDR3 DNA sequence: TGCGCCAGCAGCTTAAACATGATCCGCCTCCACTTTCCCTATGGCTACACCTTC.

The chain links TRBV7-9 to TRBJ2-7; 8 nucleotides match TRBD1. V was clipped by 5 bases and J by 8 bases; unmatched bases: 5. The germline V gene encodes CDR1 SEHNR and CDR2 FQNEAQ (reference sequence). CDR3 length: 12 amino acids. CDR3 bases: TGTGCCAGCAGCCAAGACAGGGGTCAGCAGTACTTC. Protein sequence: CASSQDRGQQYF. The full variable domain, rest sourced from reference TRBV7-9 and TRBJ2-7, is DTGVSQNPRHKITKRGQNVTFRCDPISEHNRLYWYRQTLGQGPEFLTYFQNEAQLEKSRLLSDRFSAERPKGSFSTLEIQRTEQGDSAMYLCASSQDRGQQYFGPGTRLTVT.

The rearrangement uses TRBV9 and TRBJ2-2; D remains unclear. This CDR3 is built from 13 residues. The V and J ends lost 0 bases and 6 bases respectively, with 6 bases between them. Germline V gene sequence: CDR1 SGDLS, CDR2 YYNGEE. The CDR3 here is CASSVGVSGELFF. The CDR3 region has the DNA TGTGCCAGCAGCGTAGGGGTGTCCGGGGAGCTGTTTTTT. Full variable domain (rest looked up from reference TRBV9 and TRBJ2-2): DSGVTQTPKHLITATGQRVTLRCSPRSGDLSVYWYQQSLDQGLQFLIQYYNGEERAKGNILERFSAQQFPDLHSELNLSSLELGDSALYFCASSVGVSGELFFGEGSRLTVL.

V gene TRBV25-1 combines with J gene TRBJ2-1; no definite D call. V was pared by 1 base and J by 2 bases, with 15 bases between. CDR3 length: 17 amino acids. Germline assignment: CDR1 MGHDK and CDR2 SYGVNS. CDR3 DNA sequence: TGTGCCAGCAGTGAATCCGCCGGGCGGCGGACCTACAATGAGCAGTTCTTC. It encodes CASSESAGRRTYNEQFF.

The chain combines TRBV4-2 with TRBJ2-7; possible D gene TRBD2, 6 bases. V lost 0 bases and J 0 bases, leaving 12 bases between the germline ends. The length of the CDR3 is 16 residues. Germline V lookup: CDR1 LGHNA, CDR2 YNFKEQ. The CDR3 sequence: CASSQDSSVSSYEQYF. In nucleotides, the CDR3 is TGTGCCAGCAGCCAAGATTCTAGCGTAAGCTCCTACGAGCAGTACTTC.

The rearrangement uses TRBV18 and TRBJ2-4; 8 nucleotides align to TRBD1. CDR3 length: 17 amino acids. The V and J ends lost 0 bases and 3 bases, in that order; junction bases with no gene match: 7. In germline, CDR1 is KGHSH, CDR2 LQKENI. In DNA, the CDR3 is TGTGCCAGCTCACCACCCCGGGACAGGCTGGGCAAAAACATTCAGTACTTC. Translating gives CASSPPRDRLGKNIQYF.

The CDR3 here is CASSSLLGTHEQYF. In DNA form, the CDR3 reads TGTGCCAGCAGTTCCCTTCTAGGAACCCACGAGCAGTACTTC. The genes are TRBV27 and TRBJ2-7; D is unclear. V lost 4 bases to trimming and J lost 5 bases, with 15 bases between them. Germline CDR1 is MNHEY and CDR2 is SMNVEV (reference sequence). CDR3 length: 14 residues.

The chain has TRBV5-1 and TRBJ1-1, with 9 bases aligning to TRBD1. The junction had 10 bases not matched to a gene; V was cut back by 4 bases and J by 6 bases. CDR1 SGHRS and CDR2 YFSETQ come from the germline V gene. The CDR3 has 15 residues. The CDR3 region is CASSPSTGGLPEAFF. The CDR3 bases are TGCGCCAGCAGCCCCTCGACAGGGGGTCTACCTGAAGCTTTCTTT.

The V and J genes are TRBV11-2 and TRBJ2-2; D remains unclear. The V gene lost 4 bases and the J gene lost 7 bases, with 10 bases spanning the gap. The CDR3 length is 13 residues. Looked up from germline, CDR1 is SGHAT and CDR2 is FQNNGV. In nucleotides, the CDR3 is TGTGCCAGCAGCTCCAAGTCGGGCGGGGAGCTGTTTTTT. It translates to CASSSKSGGELFF. Drawing the rest from reference TRBV11-2 and TRBJ2-2, the complete variable domain is EAGVAQSPRYKIIEKRQSVAFWCNPISGHATLYWYQQILGQGPKLLIQFQNNGVVDDSQLPKDRFSAERLKGVDSTLKIQPAKLEDSAVYLCASSSKSGGELFFGEGSRLTVL.

V is TRBV7-2 and J is TRBJ2-5; D is unclear. V lost 3 bases and J lost 4, with 9 bases in between. Looked up from germline, CDR1 is SGHTA and CDR2 is FQGNSA. CDR3 length equals 13 residues. CDR3 DNA: TGTGCCAGCAGCTTCTCCGACGTAGAGACCCAGTACTTC. Protein product: CASSFSDVETQYF.

The V and J genes are TRBV6-1 and TRBJ2-7; D is perhaps TRBD2 (6 bases). Germline loops: CDR1 MNHNS, CDR2 SASEGT. With 6 bases removed from V and 5 bases from J, the gap between germline ends came to 17 bases. There are 14 residues in the CDR3. The CDR3 here is CASRRGSSGNEQYF. In DNA, the CDR3 is TGTGCCAGCAGGCGGGGCTCCTCGGGAAACGAGCAGTACTTC.

The sample holds a few counts of this clone. The V call is TRBV4-1, the J call TRBJ2-1, with TRBD2 matching over 10 bases. The CDR3 has 18 residues. CDR1 is MGHRA, CDR2 YSYEKL, per germline. The J segment lost 7 bases and the V segment lost 1 base, leaving 13 bases of the junction unmatched. The CDR3 coding sequence is TGCGCCAGCAGCCAAGTTTCACTAGCGGGACTTGACTCGAATGAGCAGTTCTTC. Encoded protein: CASSQVSLAGLDSNEQFF.

The gene calls are TRBV5-4 and TRBJ1-4, with D perhaps matching TRBD1 (6 bases). Germline CDR1 SGHNT, CDR2 YYREEE (reference sequence). V dropped 2 bases and J dropped 6 bases, with 17 bases sitting between them. This CDR3 region has 16 residues. Here the CDR3 reads CASSFGSRGRDEKLFF. The CDR3 DNA reads TGTGCCAGCAGCTTTGGTTCCCGGGGGCGGGATGAAAAACTGTTTTTT.

CDR3 residues: CAISESSDSGNTIYF. The CDR3 nucleotides read TGTGCCATCAGTGAGTCTTCCGACTCTGGAAACACCATATATTTT. The V gene is TRBV10-3, the J gene TRBJ1-3; D is undetermined. Trimming left V 0 bases short and J 0 bases short, with 6 bases between. CDR3 size: 15 residues. Germline CDR1 is ENHRY and CDR2 is SYGVKD.

The chain links TRBV2 to TRBJ2-1, with 10 bases aligning to TRBD2. The CDR3 has 13 amino acids. CDR1 is SNHLY, CDR2 FYNNEI, per germline. V shed 9 bases and J 6 bases; nucleotides not matched to a gene: 5. DNA of the CDR3: TGTGCCAGGAGACTAGCGGGTTTCAATGAGCAGTTCTTC. This codes for CARRLAGFNEQFF.

This chain connects TRBV4-1 to TRBJ2-1; D is uncertain. Germline V gene lookup returns CDR1 MGHRA and CDR2 YSYEKL. The CDR3 totals 13 residues. V was pared by 2 bases and J by 8 bases, with 10 bases between. The CDR3 DNA reads as TGCGCCAGCAGCCAAAAGATCAACCATGAGCAGTTCTTC. This translates into CASSQKINHEQFF.

The chain is built from TRBV2 and TRBJ1-1; D gene ambiguous. The germline V gene has CDR1 SNHLY and CDR2 FYNNEI. V dropped 5 bases and J dropped 3 bases, with 7 bases sitting between them. The CDR3 has 12 amino acids. The CDR3 protein is CASSSRYTEAFF. The CDR3 DNA sequence: TGTGCCAGCAGTAGTCGATACACTGAAGCTTTCTTT.

Within the sample, this clone is large (0.1 to 1%). J is TRBJ2-7 and V is TRBV7-6; D is perhaps TRBD2 (5 bases). Trimming took off 3 bases at V and 0 bases at J, with 9 bases between the two ends. The CDR3 consists of 14 residues. Germline CDR1 is SGHVS and CDR2 is FNYEAQ. The CDR3 region is CASSLEVGSYEQYF. The CDR3 DNA is TGTGCCAGCAGCTTGGAGGTGGGCTCCTACGAGCAGTACTTC. Variable domain in full (rest from reference TRBV7-6 and TRBJ2-7): GAGVSQSPRYKVTKRGQDVALRCDPISGHVSLYWYRQALGQGPEFLTYFNYEAQQDKSGLPNDRFSAERPEGSISTLTIQRTEQRDSAMYRCASSLEVGSYEQYFGPGTRLTVT.

The chain uses TRBV30 and TRBJ2-7; weak D call: TRBD1 (5 bases). Trimming left V 6 bases short and J 3 bases short, with 9 bases between. CDR1 is GTSNPN and CDR2 is SVGIG in the germline V gene (reference sequence). This CDR3 contains 11 residues. The CDR3 loop is CACKRGYEQYF. The CDR3 nucleotides read TGTGCCTGTAAAAGGGGCTACGAGCAGTACTTC.